The 29 T cell receptor beta chains given below trace back to one sample, sequenced in a study of cytomegalovirus exposure and HLA in healthy donors. Clones were read by immunoSEQ multiplex PCR, and TCRdb kept only the in-frame ones, dropping some. This table has 150,000 to 200,000 clones, roughly 80% appearing once. Material: PBMCs. The origin of the receptors is a man aged 30 to 45 in good health and CMV-seropositive.

The rearrangement uses TRBV10-2 and TRBJ2-7; TRBD1 agrees at 12 bases. The germline gives CDR1 WSHSY, CDR2 SAAADI. V shed 6 bases, J shed 4 bases, and the junction held 7 bases outside the gene matches. CDR3 length equals 15 residues. CDR3 residues: CASRSPGQGAYEQYF. The CDR3 coding sequence is TGCGCCAGCAGGAGTCCGGGACAGGGGGCTTACGAGCAGTACTTC.

This chain joins TRBV5-1 and TRBJ2-5, with TRBD2 as a possible D gene (6 bases). Trimming cost V 5 bases and J 5 bases, with 19 bases left between them. Germline V gene lookup returns CDR1 SGHRS and CDR2 YFSETQ. This CDR3 comprises 15 residues. The CDR3 nucleotides read TGCGCCAGCAGAGGGTCCCCGGGGGAGATGGAGACCCAGTACTTC. Protein: CASRGSPGEMETQYF.

The V call is TRBV2, the J call TRBJ1-2; 9 bases match TRBD1. The CDR3 loop spans 14 amino acids. Trimming took 4 bases from V and 2 from J; bases not matched to a gene: 2. Per the germline V gene, CDR1 is SNHLY and CDR2 is FYNNEI. CDR3 bases: TGTGCCAGCAGTGCCGGGACAGGGAACTATGGCTACACCTTC. Protein product: CASSAGTGNYGYTF.

The chain carries TRBV5-8 and TRBJ2-3; TRBD2 matches 11 bases. Germline values: CDR1 SGHTS, CDR2 YDEGEE. After removal of 3 bases from V and 4 bases from J, the junction contained 4 bases not matched to a gene. This CDR3 is 15 amino acids long. The DNA of the CDR3 is TGTGCCAGCAGCTCGGGACTAGCGGAGGCAGATACGCAGTATTTT. Residues: CASSSGLAEADTQYF. Filled out from reference TRBV5-8 and TRBJ2-3, the complete variable domain reads EAGVTQSPTHLIKTRGQQATLRCSPISGHTSVYWYQQALGLGLQFLLWYDEGEERNRGNFPPRFSGRQFPNYSSELNVNALELEDSALYLCASSSGLAEADTQYFGPGTRLTVL.

This clone was picked up one time. This sequence joins TRBV4-3 and TRBJ2-6; 8 nucleotides line up with TRBD2. CDR3 length equals 18 residues. V lost 0 bases and J lost 4; bases outside the gene matches: 8. Germline V gene sequence: CDR1 LGHNA, CDR2 YSLEER. The CDR3 sequence: CASSQDPAGVSGANVLTF. DNA for the CDR3: TGCGCCAGCAGCCAAGATCCAGCGGGGGTTTCGGGGGCCAACGTCCTGACTTTC.

The genes are TRBV27 and TRBJ1-6; possibly TRBD1 for D (5 bases). The CDR3 is 16 amino acids. CDR1 MNHEY and CDR2 SMNVEV come from the germline V gene (reference sequence). V was pared by 5 bases and J by 7 bases, with 18 bases between. In nucleotides, the CDR3 is TGTGCCAGCAGTCCTTATTCGACAGTGCGCAATTCACCCCTCCACTTT. Its translation: CASSPYSTVRNSPLHF.

The chain uses TRBV13 and TRBJ2-1; 7 bases fit TRBD1. With V trimmed by 1 base and J by 5 bases, 11 bases remained unmatched. The CDR3 contains 17 residues. Per the germline V gene, CDR1 is PRHDT and CDR2 is FYEKMQ (reference sequence). The CDR3 loop reads CASSLVGTAAWDNEQFF. In DNA, the CDR3 is TGTGCCAGCAGCTTAGTGGGGACAGCCGCTTGGGACAATGAGCAGTTCTTC.

CDR3 coding DNA: TGTGCCAGCAGCCAAGCCGGGACGGGGGACTACGAGCAGTACTTC. This encodes CASSQAGTGDYEQYF. The chain recombines TRBV6-5 with TRBJ2-7; TRBD2 might be the D (6 bases). Between the trimmed V and J ends, which lost 6 bases and 3 bases, there was a span of 18 bases. The germline V gene has CDR1 MNHEY and CDR2 SVGAGI. This CDR3 has 15 amino acids.

The chain has TRBV5-6 and TRBJ2-2; 10 bases agree with TRBD2. The CDR3 runs 16 residues. V lost 0 bases, J lost 3 bases, and 2 bases stayed unmatched. The germline V gene encodes CDR1 SGHDT and CDR2 YYEEEE. The CDR3 loop reads CASSLALAGDTGELFF. The CDR3 DNA reads TGTGCCAGCAGCTTGGCGCTAGCGGGGGACACCGGGGAGCTGTTTTTT.

The rearrangement joins TRBV5-1 to TRBJ1-1, with 9 bases aligning to TRBD1. This CDR3 is built from 16 residues. Per the germline V gene, CDR1 is SGHRS and CDR2 is YFSETQ. Unmatched junction bases numbered 8, after V lost 4 bases and J lost 1 base. For the CDR3, the DNA is TGCGCCAGCAGCGGGGGGACAGGGTATGAGAACACTGAAGCTTTCTTT. Its translation: CASSGGTGYENTEAFF.

The chain couples TRBV5-4 to TRBJ1-2; D unclear. Germline V gene data show CDR1 as SGHNT and CDR2 as YYREEE (reference sequence). Trimming removed 2 bases at V and 6 bases at J, with 8 bases between. This CDR3 is 12 amino acids long. CDR3 residues: CASSFDNNGYTF. CDR3 coding DNA: TGTGCCAGCAGCTTTGACAATAATGGCTACACCTTC. The full variable domain, completed using reference TRBV5-4 and TRBJ1-2, is ETGVTQSPTHLIKTRGQQVTLRCSSQSGHNTVSWYQQALGQGPQFIFQYYREEENGRGNFPPRFSGLQFPNYSSELNVNALELDDSALYLCASSFDNNGYTFGSGTRLTVV.

V and J are TRBV9 and TRBJ2-7, with TRBD1 matching over 7 bases. CDR1 is SGDLS, CDR2 YYNGEE, per germline. This CDR3 comprises 15 residues. The ends lost 0 bases at V and 0 bases at J; junction bases unmatched: 3. The CDR3 bases are TGTGCCAGCAGCGTAGAAGGGGGCCTCTCCTACGAGCAGTACTTC. Encoded protein: CASSVEGGLSYEQYF. Variable domain in full (rest from reference TRBV9 and TRBJ2-7): DSGVTQTPKHLITATGQRVTLRCSPRSGDLSVYWYQQSLDQGLQFLIQYYNGEERAKGNILERFSAQQFPDLHSELNLSSLELGDSALYFCASSVEGGLSYEQYFGPGTRLTVT.

The chain uses TRBV27 and TRBJ1-6; D might be TRBD1 (5 bases). The CDR3 loop spans 16 amino acids. The germline gives CDR1 MNHEY, CDR2 SMNVEV (reference sequence). The V and J ends lost 5 bases and 1 base respectively, with 12 bases between them. The CDR3: CASSQGGNSYNSPLHF. The CDR3, as DNA: TGTGCCAGCAGTCAGGGTGGTAATTCCTATAATTCACCCCTCCACTTT.

This clone was observed once. V is TRBV18 and J is TRBJ2-1; 9 bases agree with TRBD2. V dropped 3 bases and J dropped 6; count of bases not matched to a gene: 9. The CDR3 contains 16 residues. In germline, CDR1 is KGHSH, CDR2 LQKENI. The CDR3 sequence is CASSPLAGSRSNEQFF. The CDR3, as DNA: TGTGCCAGCTCACCCCTAGCGGGGAGCCGATCCAATGAGCAGTTCTTC. The full variable domain, rest sourced from reference TRBV18 and TRBJ2-1, is NAGVMQNPRHLVRRRGQEARLRCSPMKGHSHVYWYRQLPEEGLKFMVYLQKENIIDESGMPKERFSAEFPKEGPSILRIQQVVRGDSAAYFCASSPLAGSRSNEQFFGPGTRLTVL.

The gene calls are TRBV5-5 and TRBJ1-5; 7 bases are a match to TRBD1. The V gene end was trimmed by 4 bases and the J gene end by 2 bases; junction bases not matched to a gene: 6. CDR3 length: 15 residues. From germline, CDR1 is SGHKS and CDR2 YYEKEE (reference sequence). The CDR3 DNA follows: TGTGCCAGCAGCAAAGGGGGCGTGGGCAATCAGCCCCAGCATTTT. As protein: CASSKGGVGNQPQHF.

The chain links TRBV7-9 to TRBJ2-7, with 7 nucleotides matching TRBD1. Unmatched junction bases numbered 5, after V lost 5 bases and J lost 1 base. CDR3 length equals 14 residues. CDR1 SEHNR and CDR2 FQNEAQ come from the germline V gene (reference sequence). CDR3 bases: TGTGCCAGCAGCGAGACAGGGAATTCCTACGAGCAGTACTTC. Translated, it gives CASSETGNSYEQYF.

The chain is built from TRBV2 and TRBJ1-4; D is undetermined. The CDR3 has 14 amino acids. Trimming took off 3 bases at V and 5 bases at J, with 10 bases between the two ends. Germline CDR1 SNHLY, CDR2 FYNNEI. The CDR3 protein is CASSERAANEKLFF. CDR3 sequence (DNA): TGTGCCAGCAGTGAGAGGGCAGCGAATGAAAAACTGTTTTTT.

The rearrangement uses TRBV27 and TRBJ1-1, with D perhaps TRBD1 (6 bases). This CDR3 region has 14 residues. CDR1 and CDR2 (germline): MNHEY, SMNVEV (reference sequence). The V gene lost 5 bases and the J gene lost 4 bases, with 14 bases spanning the gap. CDR3 loop: CASSQPDSFTEAFF. For the CDR3, the DNA is TGTGCCAGCAGTCAACCGGACAGCTTCACTGAAGCTTTCTTT.

Here the CDR3 reads CASSGAGAFQYF. CDR3 bases: TGTGCCAGCAGCGGGGCGGGGGCGTTTCAGTACTTC. The chain employs TRBV9 and TRBJ2-4; TRBD2 might be the D (7 bases). V was trimmed by 3 bases and J by 11 bases, leaving 12 bases between them. In germline, CDR1 is SGDLS, CDR2 YYNGEE. The CDR3 has 12 amino acids.

The chain carries TRBV7-2 and TRBJ1-3, with D hard to call. This CDR3 is 13 amino acids long. Germline-derived CDR1 and CDR2 are SGHTA and FQGNSA. Trimming removed 4 bases from V and 0 bases from J, with 4 bases in between. CDR3 sequence: CASSSHSGNTIYF. CDR3 nucleotides: TGTGCCAGCAGCTCACACTCTGGAAACACCATATATTTT. Supplemented by reference TRBV7-2 and TRBJ1-3, the full variable domain reads GAGVSQSPSNKVTEKGKDVELRCDPISGHTALYWYRQSLGQGLEFLIYFQGNSAPDKSGLPSDRFSAERTGGSVSTLTIQRTQQEDSAVYLCASSSHSGNTIYFGEGSWLTVV.

The chain carries TRBV5-4 and TRBJ2-1; 13 bases match TRBD2. Germline V lookup: CDR1 SGHNT, CDR2 YYREEE (reference sequence). The CDR3 is 16 residues long. J lost 6 bases, V lost 1 base, and 4 bases had no gene match. CDR3 loop: CASSLRLAGGTNEQFF. DNA of the CDR3: TGTGCCAGCAGCTTGAGACTAGCGGGGGGAACCAATGAGCAGTTCTTC. Looking up the rest from reference TRBV5-4 and TRBJ2-1 gives the full variable domain: ETGVTQSPTHLIKTRGQQVTLRCSSQSGHNTVSWYQQALGQGPQFIFQYYREEENGRGNFPPRFSGLQFPNYSSELNVNALELDDSALYLCASSLRLAGGTNEQFFGPGTRLTVL.

V gene TRBV2 combines with J gene TRBJ1-3, with D uncertain. Germline V lookup: CDR1 SNHLY, CDR2 FYNNEI. The CDR3 loop spans 16 amino acids. V lost 3 bases and J 0 bases, leaving 12 bases between the germline ends. The CDR3 nucleotides read TGTGCCAGCAGTGAGGGCAGCGAGGGCTCTGGAAACACCATATATTTT. This codes for CASSEGSEGSGNTIYF. Looking up the rest from reference TRBV2 and TRBJ1-3 gives the full variable domain: EPEVTQTPSHQVTQMGQEVILRCVPISNHLYFYWYRQILGQKVEFLVSFYNNEISEKSEIFDDQFSVERPDGSNFTLKIRSTKLEDSAMYFCASSEGSEGSGNTIYFGEGSWLTVV.

The chain carries TRBV10-2 and TRBJ2-7, with 8 bases matching TRBD2. CDR1 and CDR2 (germline): WSHSY, SAAADI. The junction had 6 bases not matched to a gene; V was cut back by 1 base and J by 4 bases. The CDR3 consists of 15 residues. CDR3 nucleotide sequence: TGCGCCAGCAGTGAGTGGCCAGCGGGGGCTTACGAGCAGTACTTC. Translating it yields CASSEWPAGAYEQYF.

This rearrangement joins TRBV4-3 to TRBJ2-5; possibly TRBD2 for D (6 bases). CDR3 size: 16 residues. Germline CDR1 is LGHNA and CDR2 is YSLEER. Trimming took 4 bases from V and 5 from J, leaving 20 bases between them. This CDR3 is CASSPGARGGGETQYF. In DNA form, the CDR3 reads TGCGCCAGCAGCCCCGGGGCTAGGGGTGGGGGGGAGACCCAGTACTTC.

The chain recombines TRBV9 with TRBJ2-5; 9 bases fit TRBD2. Trimming at V came to 0 bases and at J to 1 base, leaving 7 bases not matched to a gene. The CDR3 spans 17 residues. The V gene's germline CDR1 is SGDLS and CDR2 YYNGEE. In DNA, the CDR3 is TGTGCCAGCAGCGTAGGTTCGTTAGCGGGGGCCCAAGAGACCCAGTACTTC. Translating gives CASSVGSLAGAQETQYF.

The chain uses TRBV6-1 and TRBJ1-2; 7 bases match TRBD1. Germline CDR1 and CDR2: MNHNS and SASEGT. Trimming at V came to 7 bases and at J to 8 bases, leaving 7 bases not matched to a gene. The CDR3 extends over 12 amino acids. CDR3 sequence reads: CASTYRGPGYTF. CDR3 sequence (DNA): TGTGCCAGCACCTACAGGGGCCCGGGCTACACCTTC.

On this clone: Other DNA sequences in the sample encode the same CDR3. This chain joins TRBV29-1 and TRBJ2-3; D is perhaps TRBD2 (5 bases). Trimming left V 6 bases short and J 1 base short, with 11 bases between. Germline-derived CDR1 and CDR2 are SQVTM and ANQGSEA. The CDR3 has 13 residues. The CDR3 DNA reads as TGCAGCGTCAACAGAGGGCGCACAGATACGCAGTATTTT. It yields the protein CSVNRGRTDTQYF.

This chain links TRBV4-1 with TRBJ1-5; 9 bases line up with TRBD1. This CDR3 is built from 15 residues. V shed 2 bases, J shed 6 bases, and the junction held 5 bases outside the gene matches. CDR1 is MGHRA, CDR2 YSYEKL, per germline. The CDR3 reads CASSQFWDRAQPQHF. CDR3 DNA: TGCGCCAGCAGCCAATTCTGGGACAGGGCTCAGCCCCAGCATTTT.

The chain combines TRBV6-1 with TRBJ2-3, with D perhaps TRBD1 (6 bases). The V and J ends lost 10 bases and 2 bases respectively, with 13 bases between them. The germline V gene encodes CDR1 MNHNS and CDR2 SASEGT. There are 13 residues in the CDR3. The CDR3 nucleotides read TGTGCCATCATGGACAGCCACACAGATACGCAGTATTTT. Protein product: CAIMDSHTDTQYF.